This T cell receptor (beta chain) was profiled in a study of early T cells in non-severe SARS-CoV-2 infection. Study-level findings and limits: Matching against VDJdb likely underestimated virus-specific expansions, favoring anti-spike CD8.

A single record per CDR3 protein comes from TCRdb applying MiXCR to the 5' RACE reads. The repertoire holds about 66,000 distinct CDR3 sequences, with roughly 10% as singletons. This clonotype was counted only a few times. Antigen: not known. The ends lost 1 base at V and 0 bases at J; junction bases unmatched: 6. CDR1 and CDR2 from the germline V gene are MGHDK and SYGVNS. CDR3 length: 17 residues. The source of this sequence is an adult who was a healthcare worker with PCR-confirmed SARS-CoV-2 infection or an uninfected control (not recorded which). The rearrangement joins TRBV25-1 to TRBJ2-3, with 8 bases fitting TRBD1. Sequencing used whole blood. In nucleotides, the CDR3 is TGTGCCAGCAGTGAATTCCGACAGGGGCCTAGCACAGATACGCAGTATTTT. It codes for CASSEFRQGPSTDTQYF.